A single sample gave rise to the 22 T cell receptor beta chains below, sequenced in a study of blood T cells in healthy people across ages. Primed by a sample-barcoded 5' primer and a J-beta primer mix, a second PCR proceeded for roughly 6 to 12 cycles. Each CDR3 protein is one row after TCRdb ran MiXCR on the 5' RACE reads. There are almost 800,000 distinct CDR3 sequences in the sample; 58% occur only once, and approximately 21% lies in the top ten. The sequenced sample was blood. The receptors were sampled from a man aged 25-45 years in good health.

Turning to this clonotype: The junction shows a germline mismatch at one end, possibly a read error. The chain recombines TRBV20-1 with TRBJ2-2; either TRBD1 or TRBD2 may fit D (5 bases each). This CDR3 region has 15 residues. Germline V lookup: CDR1 DFQATT, CDR2 SNEGSKA (reference sequence). DNA of the CDR3: TGCAGTGCTAGAGATTCGGTGGGGGATGTCGGGGAGCCGTTTTTT. Its translation: CSARDSVGDVGEPFF.

Concerning this clonotype itself: A read error may account for a junction end that differs from germline. The J gene is TRBJ1-1, the V gene TRBV7-2; the D is unclear. Germline loops: CDR1 SGHTA, CDR2 FQGNSA. This CDR3 contains 13 residues. CDR3 sequence (DNA): TGTGCCAGTAGCTTAGGTCGGTACACTGAAGCTTTCTTT. It is translated as CASSLGRYTEAFF. Using reference TRBV7-2 and TRBJ1-1 for the parts outside the CDR3, the full variable domain is GAGVSQSPSNKVTEKGKDVELRCDPISGHTALYWYRQSLGQGLEFLIYFQGNSAPDKSGLPSDRFSAERTGGSVSTLTIQRTQQEDSAVYLCASSLGRYTEAFFGQGTRLTVV.

Turning to this clonotype: It may be a read error: a sequence one base away is much more abundant. This chain joins TRBV9 and TRBJ2-1, with D uncertain. CDR1 is SGDLS, CDR2 YYNGEE, per germline. This CDR3 is built from 16 residues. V was cut by 3 bases and J by 1 base, with 14 bases left in between. Here the CDR3 reads CASSGRPGASYNEQFF. In nucleotides, the CDR3 is TGTGCCAGCAGCGGTCGCCCTGGCGCGTCCTACAATGAGCAGTTCTTC.

The CDR3 DNA reads TGTGCCAGCAGTCCCTACCGGACTAGCGGGGGGCAAGAGACCCAGTACTTC. It translates to CASSPYRTSGGQETQYF. J is TRBJ2-5 and V is TRBV6-6, with 14 bases lining up with TRBD2. This CDR3 spans 17 amino acids. Trimming took 5 bases from V and 2 from J; bases not matched to a gene: 7. Germline-derived CDR1 and CDR2 are MNHNY and SVGAGI (reference sequence).

This sequence joins TRBV10-3 and TRBJ1-2; 7 nucleotides agree with TRBD1. The length of the CDR3 is 13 residues. The V and J ends lost 5 bases and 8 bases, in that order; junction bases with no gene match: 8. CDR1 ENHRY and CDR2 SYGVKD come from the germline V gene. CDR3 DNA: TGTGCCATCAGTATGACAGGGTCGGGAGGCTACACCTTC. Its translation: CAISMTGSGGYTF.

The table lists this clonotype with a few counts. The chain employs TRBV5-1 and TRBJ2-1; possibly TRBD1 for D (5 bases). The CDR3 runs to 17 residues. Germline CDR1 is SGHRS and CDR2 is YFSETQ. Trimming shortened V by 0 bases and J by 1 base, and 14 bases separated the two germline ends. CDR3 sequence (DNA): TGCGCCAGCAGCTTGGCCTTTGACAGAGCGTCCTACAATGAGCAGTTCTTC. It yields the protein CASSLAFDRASYNEQFF.

The gene calls are TRBV12-3 or TRBV12-4 and TRBJ2-7; D is unresolved. The DNA end favors TRBJ2-5, so the J call may be wrong. The CDR3 sequence is 14 residues long. CDR3 sequence reads: CASSLRASGETQYF. CDR3 bases: TGTGCCAGCAGTTTAAGGGCTTCCGGGGAGACCCAGTACTTC.

V gene TRBV7-9 combines with J gene TRBJ1-2; D gene ambiguous. Germline V gene lookup returns CDR1 SEHNR and CDR2 FQNEAQ (reference sequence). This CDR3 is built from 14 residues. The ends were cut back, 1 base at V and 7 bases at J, with 13 bases in the middle. CDR3 region: CASSLVVGRSGYTF. The CDR3 nucleotides are TGTGCCAGCAGCTTAGTGGTAGGCAGGAGTGGCTACACCTTC.

This clonotype was observed a handful of times. The rearrangement links TRBV7-2 to TRBJ2-6; D possibly corresponds to TRBD2 (6 bases). V was shortened by 2 bases and J by 0 bases, with 11 bases between the two germline ends. The CDR3 totals 17 residues. Germline loops: CDR1 SGHTA, CDR2 FQGNSA. In DNA, the CDR3 is TGTGCCAGCAGCTTAAGGACGGGAGACTCTGGGGCCAACGTCCTGACTTTC. It is translated as CASSLRTGDSGANVLTF. Full variable domain (remainder filled in from reference TRBV7-2 and TRBJ2-6): GAGVSQSPSNKVTEKGKDVELRCDPISGHTALYWYRQSLGQGLEFLIYFQGNSAPDKSGLPSDRFSAERTGGSVSTLTIQRTQQEDSAVYLCASSLRTGDSGANVLTFGAGSRLTVL.

This clonotype was observed a handful of times. This chain uses TRBV11-2 with TRBJ2-6; D may match TRBD1 or TRBD2 (5 bases each). CDR1 is SGHAT, CDR2 FQNNGV, per germline. The CDR3 is 16 residues long. Trimming took off 6 bases at V and 2 bases at J, with 14 bases between the two ends. CDR3 DNA: TGTGCCAGCAGGACTTTAGGGGACCCTGGGGCCAACGTCCTGACTTTC. Translating it yields CASRTLGDPGANVLTF.

As for this clonotype: Compared with germline, one end of the junction differs, possibly owing to a read error. The rearrangement links TRBV12-3 or TRBV12-4 to TRBJ2-7, with D maybe TRBD2 (5 bases). This CDR3 has 14 amino acids. The CDR3 DNA sequence: TGTGTCAGCAGTCCAAGACTAATTGGCTACGAGCAGTACTTC. It encodes CVSSPRLIGYEQYF.

The rearrangement uses TRBV4-2 and TRBJ1-2; weak D call: TRBD1 (6 bases). This CDR3 has 13 amino acids. Germline V lookup: CDR1 LGHNA, CDR2 YNFKEQ. With 8 bases removed from V and 8 bases from J, the gap between germline ends came to 18 bases. DNA of the CDR3: TGTGCCAGCTCCACACAGGGTGGTAACGGCTACACCTTC. Encoded protein: CASSTQGGNGYTF.

The chain joins TRBV7-2 to TRBJ2-3; D assignment may be TRBD1 or TRBD2 (6 bases each). The germline gives CDR1 SGHTA, CDR2 FQGNSA. The CDR3 extends over 15 amino acids. Trimming left V 7 bases short and J 2 bases short, with 16 bases between. The CDR3 here is CASTPVGGFTDTQYF. The DNA of the CDR3 is TGTGCCAGCACCCCAGTGGGGGGCTTCACAGATACGCAGTATTTT. The full variable domain, in which reference TRBV7-2 and TRBJ2-3 provide the parts outside the CDR3, is GAGVSQSPSNKVTEKGKDVELRCDPISGHTALYWYRQSLGQGLEFLIYFQGNSAPDKSGLPSDRFSAERTGGSVSTLTIQRTQQEDSAVYLCASTPVGGFTDTQYFGPGTRLTVL.

The chain joins TRBV10-2 to TRBJ1-1; 7 bases map to TRBD1. The length of the CDR3 is 12 residues. In germline, CDR1 is WSHSY, CDR2 SAAADI. V gave up 10 bases and J gave up 5 bases; unmatched junction bases: 7. The DNA for the CDR3 is TGCGCCACCCGACAGGGTGAGACTGAAGCTTTCTTT. Translating gives CATRQGETEAFF.

J is TRBJ2-3 and V is TRBV5-1, with TRBD2 matching 8 bases. With V trimmed by 4 bases and J by 4 bases, 5 bases remained unmatched. The CDR3 is made up of 14 amino acids. In germline, CDR1 is SGHRS, CDR2 YFSETQ. The CDR3 reads CASSVGLAPDTQYF. Written as DNA, the CDR3 is TGCGCCAGCAGCGTCGGACTAGCCCCAGATACGCAGTATTTT.

The chain joins TRBV2 to TRBJ2-3; a weak D match, TRBD2 (5 bases). V dropped 5 bases and J dropped 4 bases, with 13 bases sitting between them. The CDR3 contains 14 residues. Germline V lookup: CDR1 SNHLY, CDR2 FYNNEI. The CDR3: CASSPLTGADTQYF. CDR3 in DNA: TGTGCCAGCAGTCCGCTTACCGGGGCAGATACGCAGTATTTT.

V and J are TRBV12-3 or TRBV12-4 and TRBJ2-5; D is possibly TRBD2 (6 bases). V lost 10 bases to trimming and J lost 4 bases, with 25 bases between them. The CDR3 is 16 amino acids. CDR3 sequence reads: CAITPSPGGRGETQYF. For the CDR3, the DNA is TGTGCCATCACACCCTCACCAGGAGGGCGAGGAGAGACCCAGTACTTC.

The CDR3, as DNA: TGTGCCATCAGTGCCCAGAGCGGGGGCACTGAAGCTTTCTTT. This sequence encodes CAISAQSGGTEAFF. The rearrangement joins TRBV10-3 to TRBJ1-1; tentative D call: TRBD1 (5 bases). The CDR3 length is 14 residues. Per the germline V gene, CDR1 is ENHRY and CDR2 is SYGVKD. Trimming took off 4 bases at V and 4 bases at J, with 13 bases between the two ends.

This clonotype was counted a few times. V usage is TRBV5-1 and J usage is TRBJ1-2; no reliable D call. The CDR3 runs 15 residues. Germline CDR1 and CDR2: SGHRS and YFSETQ. Trimming took 1 base from V and 7 from J, leaving 17 bases between them. CDR3 in amino acids: CASSLTGGKSFGYTF. CDR3 DNA sequence: TGCGCCAGCAGCTTGACCGGAGGCAAGTCGTTTGGCTACACCTTC.

V and J are TRBV3-1 and TRBJ1-1, with TRBD1 matching over 10 bases. V trimming: 2 bases; J trimming: 1 base; junction bases outside the gene matches: 7. The CDR3 length is 17 residues. Germline values: CDR1 LGHDT, CDR2 YNNKEL (reference sequence). CDR3 in amino acids: CASSQQWGQGSNTEAFF. CDR3 nucleotide sequence: TGTGCCAGCAGCCAACAATGGGGACAGGGGTCGAACACTGAAGCTTTCTTT.

This clonotype was picked up a small number of times. The chain employs TRBV20-1 and TRBJ2-4, with 7 positions matching TRBD2. This CDR3 has 12 residues. The J segment lost 9 bases and the V segment lost 4 bases, leaving 6 bases of the junction unmatched. Germline V lookup: CDR1 DFQATT, CDR2 SNEGSKA (reference sequence). CDR3 protein: CSAIREEGIQYF. In DNA form, the CDR3 reads TGCAGTGCTATCCGGGAGGAAGGCATTCAGTACTTC.

This clonotype was seen more than once but under ten times. V and J are TRBV20-1 and TRBJ2-1; 8 bases fit TRBD2. This CDR3 comprises 15 residues. J lost 3 bases, V lost 3 bases, and 7 bases had no gene match. The V gene's germline CDR1 is DFQATT and CDR2 SNEGSKA (reference sequence). CDR3 nucleotide sequence: TGCAGTGCTAGGAAGGCGGGGGGCCACTACAATGAGCAGTTCTTC. Its protein is CSARKAGGHYNEQFF.